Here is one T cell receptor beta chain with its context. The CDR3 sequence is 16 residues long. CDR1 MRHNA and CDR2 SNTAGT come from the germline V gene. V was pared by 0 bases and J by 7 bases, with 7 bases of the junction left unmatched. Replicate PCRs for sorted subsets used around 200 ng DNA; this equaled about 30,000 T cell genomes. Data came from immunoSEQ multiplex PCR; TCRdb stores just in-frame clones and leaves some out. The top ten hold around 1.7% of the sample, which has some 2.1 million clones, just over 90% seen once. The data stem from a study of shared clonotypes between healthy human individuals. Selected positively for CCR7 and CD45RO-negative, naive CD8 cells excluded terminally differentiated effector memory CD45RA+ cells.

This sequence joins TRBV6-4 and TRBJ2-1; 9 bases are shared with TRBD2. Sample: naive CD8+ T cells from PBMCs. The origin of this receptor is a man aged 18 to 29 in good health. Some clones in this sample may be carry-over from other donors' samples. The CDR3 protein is CASSDSTSGWANEQFF. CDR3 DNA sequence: TGTGCCAGCAGTGACTCAACTAGCGGGTGGGCTAATGAGCAGTTCTTC.